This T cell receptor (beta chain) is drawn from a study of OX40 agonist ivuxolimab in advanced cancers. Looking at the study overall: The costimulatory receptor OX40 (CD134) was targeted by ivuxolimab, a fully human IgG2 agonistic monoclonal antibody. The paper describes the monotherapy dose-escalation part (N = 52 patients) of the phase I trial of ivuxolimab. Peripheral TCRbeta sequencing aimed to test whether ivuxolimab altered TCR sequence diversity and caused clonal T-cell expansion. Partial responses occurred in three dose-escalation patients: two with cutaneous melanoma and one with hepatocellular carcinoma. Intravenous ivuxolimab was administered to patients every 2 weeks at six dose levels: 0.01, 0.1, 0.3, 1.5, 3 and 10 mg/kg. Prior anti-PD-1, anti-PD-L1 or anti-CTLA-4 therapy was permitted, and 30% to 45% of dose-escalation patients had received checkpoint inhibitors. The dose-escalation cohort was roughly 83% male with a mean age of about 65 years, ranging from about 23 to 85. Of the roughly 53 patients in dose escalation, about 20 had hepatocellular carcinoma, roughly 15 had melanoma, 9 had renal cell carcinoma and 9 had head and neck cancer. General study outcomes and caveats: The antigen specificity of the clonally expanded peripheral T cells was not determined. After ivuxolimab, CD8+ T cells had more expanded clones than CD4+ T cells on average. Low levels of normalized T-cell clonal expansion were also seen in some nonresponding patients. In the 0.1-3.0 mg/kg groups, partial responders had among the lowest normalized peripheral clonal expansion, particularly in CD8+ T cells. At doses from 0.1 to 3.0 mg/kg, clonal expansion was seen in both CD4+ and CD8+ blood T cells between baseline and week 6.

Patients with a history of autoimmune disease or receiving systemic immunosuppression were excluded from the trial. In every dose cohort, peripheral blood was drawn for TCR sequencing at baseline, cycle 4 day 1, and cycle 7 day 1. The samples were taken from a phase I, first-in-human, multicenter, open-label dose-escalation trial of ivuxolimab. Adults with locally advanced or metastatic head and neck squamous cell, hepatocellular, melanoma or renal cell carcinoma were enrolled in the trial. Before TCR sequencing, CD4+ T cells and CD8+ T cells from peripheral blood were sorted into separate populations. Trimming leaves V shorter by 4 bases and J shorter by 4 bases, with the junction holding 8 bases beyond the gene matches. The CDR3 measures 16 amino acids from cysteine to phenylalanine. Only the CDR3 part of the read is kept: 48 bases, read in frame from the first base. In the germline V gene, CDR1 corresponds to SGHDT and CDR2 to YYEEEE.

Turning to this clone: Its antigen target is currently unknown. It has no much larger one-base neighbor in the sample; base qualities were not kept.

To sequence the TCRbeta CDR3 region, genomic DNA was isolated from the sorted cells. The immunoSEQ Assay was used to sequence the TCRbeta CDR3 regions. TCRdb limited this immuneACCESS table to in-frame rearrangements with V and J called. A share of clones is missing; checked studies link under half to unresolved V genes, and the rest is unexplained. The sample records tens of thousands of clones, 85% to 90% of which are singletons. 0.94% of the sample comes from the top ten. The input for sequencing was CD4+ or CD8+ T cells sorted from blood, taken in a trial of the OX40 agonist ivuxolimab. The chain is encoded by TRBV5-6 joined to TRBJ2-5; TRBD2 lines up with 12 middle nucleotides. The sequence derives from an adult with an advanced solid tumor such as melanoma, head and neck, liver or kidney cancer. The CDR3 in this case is CASSMRLAGVRETQYF. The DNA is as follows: TGTGCCAGCAGCATGAGACTAGCGGGAGTACGAGAGACCCAGTACTTC.